The source of this T cell receptor (beta chain) is a study of cytomegalovirus exposure and HLA in healthy donors. Germline CDR1 SGHRS, CDR2 YFSETQ. V was trimmed by 2 bases and J by 3 bases, leaving 7 bases between them. The CDR3 totals 13 residues. PCR amplification relied on 60 Vbeta primers (plus 13 Jbeta primers). This table comes from immunoSEQ multiplex PCR, and its TCRdb copy is limited to in-frame clones, with some not included. The sample consists of more than 140,000 clones, 75% of them appearing once. Findings and caveats of the study: On later analysis, the bulk of CMV-associated TCR beta chains appeared to be HLA-restricted.

Comments on this clone: Its specificity is unknown.

The chain combines TRBV5-1 with TRBJ2-3, with D maybe TRBD1 (5 bases). The receptor was isolated from a man aged 35-49 years in good health and CMV-seronegative. Source material: PBMCs. The CDR3 DNA sequence: TGCGCCAGCAGCTTCGACAGTACAGATACGCAGTATTTT. Translating gives CASSFDSTDTQYF. Variable domain in full (rest from reference TRBV5-1 and TRBJ2-3): KAGVTQTPRYLIKTRGQQVTLSCSPISGHRSVSWYQQTPGQGLQFLFEYFSETQRNKGNFPGRFSGRQFSNSRSEMNVSTLELGDSALYLCASSFDSTDTQYFGPGTRLTVL.